These T cell receptor beta chains were read from a single sample in a study of T cell responses to AZD1222 COVID-19 vaccine. Assay used: immunoSEQ multiplex PCR; TCRdb lists only in-frame clones, some missing. The sample lists 13,000 to 15,000 clones, 84% occurring once. The sample in question was peripheral blood, obtained 28 days after the second AZD1222 dose. The receptor set was obtained from an adult who received the AZD1222 COVID-19 vaccine. Both conserved end residues are part of each CDR3. Each record gives: J gene, clone size, V gene, D gene, CDR3 DNA, CDR3 protein. The D gene is left open where the match is weak. Rows may omit the clone size; those that give it use once, few, many or a size class.

TRBJ2-7	NA	TRBV5-4	NA	TGTGCCAGCAGCGCCACTAGTCCCGAGCAGTACTTC	CASSATSPEQYF
TRBJ1-2	NA	TRBV28	NA	TGTGCCAGCAGTTTACCGACAGGTCAGGGTGGCTACACCTTC	CASSLPTGQGGYTF
TRBJ2-1	NA	TRBV7-9	NA	TGTGCCAGCAGCCCCCGAAGACGGCCGATCGGGGATGAGCAGTTCTTC	CASSPRRRPIGDEQFF
TRBJ2-7	NA	TRBV18	NA	TGTGCCAGCTCACCAGCGGCAGCATACGAGCAGTACTTC	CASSPAAAYEQYF
TRBJ2-5	few	TRBV18	TRBD1	TGTGCCAGCTCACCTCCGGGACAGTACCAAGAGACCCAGTACTTC	CASSPPGQYQETQYF
TRBJ1-6	NA	TRBV20-1	NA	TGCAGTGCTAGTGTCGGCAGCCGGGGGCGATCACCCCTCCACTTT	CSASVGSRGRSPLHF
TRBJ1-2	NA	TRBV27	NA	TGTGCCAGCAGTTCTGGACGATTCGGCTACACCTTC	CASSSGRFGYTF
TRBJ1-1	NA	TRBV7-2	NA	TGTGCCAGCAGCTTATCCGGCGGCTGGCAGGGTGCCCCAGCTTTCTTT	CASSLSGGWQGAPAFF
TRBJ1-4	NA	TRBV5-1	NA	TGCGCCAGCAGCTCAAACCCTGGTAATGAAAAACTGTTTTTT	CASSSNPGNEKLFF
TRBJ1-5	NA	TRBV5-5	NA	TGTGCCAGCAGCTGGACGGGAAATCAGCCCCAGCATTTT	CASSWTGNQPQHF
TRBJ2-7	NA	TRBV2	NA	TGTGCCAGCAAGTTGGTAGCGGGTCAGGGGGAGCAGTACTTC	CASKLVAGQGEQYF
TRBJ2-5	NA	TRBV7-7	TRBD2	TGTGCCAGCAGCTTATTTAGCGGGAGTGAGACCCAGTACTTC	CASSLFSGSETQYF
TRBJ1-2	NA	TRBV5-1	NA	TGCGCCAGCAGGCGCGACGCAAATAACTATGGCTACACCTTC	CASRRDANNYGYTF
TRBJ2-2	NA	TRBV12-5	TRBD1	TGTGCTAGTGGAACTCCAGGGGGCTCCGGGGAGCTGTTTTTT	CASGTPGGSGELFF
TRBJ2-5	NA	TRBV15	TRBD1	TGTGCCACCAGCAAGGGACAGCAAGAGACCCAGTACTTC	CATSKGQQETQYF
TRBJ1-2	once	TRBV6-1	NA	TGTGCCAGCAGTGACAGGGTCAACTATGGCTACACCTTC	CASSDRVNYGYTF
TRBJ2-4	NA	TRBV21-1	NA	TGTGCCAGCAGCAAAGCGCGGGACCGGGGGCGCAAAAACATTCAGTACTTC	CASSKARDRGRKNIQYF
TRBJ2-7	NA	TRBV2	NA	TGTGCCAGCAGTGAGGAGGGTGAGCAGTACTTC	CASSEEGEQYF
TRBJ2-7	NA	TRBV4-1	TRBD1	TGCGCCAGCAGCCCCCGGGACAGCTTGGGCGTACGCCCCTACGAGCAGTACTTC	CASSPRDSLGVRPYEQYF
TRBJ1-3	NA	TRBV19	NA	TGTGCCAGTAGTACTCCAAACCCCGGGACAAATACTGGAAACACCATATATTTT	CASSTPNPGTNTGNTIYF
TRBJ1-6	NA	TRBV12-5	NA	TGTGCTAGTGGTTCTGGAGGGGCCCCCCTCCACTTT	CASGSGGAPLHF
TRBJ1-1	NA	TRBV12-3/TRBV12-4	NA	TGTGCCAGCAGTTTGACTGCGAACACTGAAGCTTTCTTT	CASSLTANTEAFF
TRBJ1-5	NA	TRBV30	NA	TGTGCCTGGAGTGGGACAGATAGCAATCAGCCCCAGCATTTT	CAWSGTDSNQPQHF
TRBJ2-7	NA	TRBV19	NA	TGTGCCAGTAGTTCCGGGGAAGCGGCCCGTTCTGAGCAGTACTTC	CASSSGEAARSEQYF
TRBJ2-5	NA	TRBV4-3	NA	TGCGCCAGCAGCCAAGATTGGGCCGAGAGGGAGACCCAGTACTTC	CASSQDWAERETQYF
TRBJ1-1	NA	TRBV6-5	NA	TGTGCCCTAACTGGGGACCTTGACTCTGAAGCTTTCTTT	CALTGDLDSEAFF
TRBJ1-5	NA	TRBV29-1	TRBD1	TGCAGCGTTGGACAGGGAACGGAGCCCCAGCATTTT	CSVGQGTEPQHF
TRBJ2-3	NA	TRBV28	TRBD2	TGTGCCAGCCCGAGGTCGAGCGGGAGTTTGGCAGATACGCAGTATTTT	CASPRSSGSLADTQYF
TRBJ1-2	NA	TRBV29-1	NA	TGCAGCGTTGAAGACGGAGCCAACTATGGCTACACCTTC	CSVEDGANYGYTF
TRBJ2-5	NA	TRBV12-5	NA	TGTGCTAGTGGTTTGTTGCGGAAAGAGACCCAGTACTTC	CASGLLRKETQYF
TRBJ1-6	NA	TRBV3-1/TRBV3-2	NA	TGTGCCAGCAGCCTGTGGGGGTATAATTCACCCCTCCACTTT	CASSLWGYNSPLHF
TRBJ2-2	NA	TRBV2	NA	TGTGCCAGCAGTGGACAGCTCACCGGGGAGCTGTTTTTT	CASSGQLTGELFF
TRBJ1-2	NA	TRBV7-9	NA	TGTGCCAGCAGCCATCCAAGTGCGGGCTACACCTTC	CASSHPSAGYTF
TRBJ2-7	NA	TRBV12-2	NA	TGTGCAGGGCTTAGGACAGGGATTCTTTATTACTACGAGCAGTACTTC	CAGLRTGILYYYEQYF
TRBJ2-3	once	TRBV5-5	NA	TGTGCCAGCAGCTTTCGAGGTTATCTTAACACAGATACGCAGTATTTT	CASSFRGYLNTDTQYF
TRBJ1-6	NA	TRBV27	TRBD1	TGTGCCAGCAGTAAGGGGGCAATATTTTCACCCCTCCACTTT	CASSKGAIFSPLHF
TRBJ2-5	NA	TRBV5-6	NA	TGTGCCAGCAGCTTGGGGGGACGGCAAGAGACCCAGTACTTC	CASSLGGRQETQYF
TRBJ1-1	NA	TRBV6-5	TRBD1	TGTGCCAGCAGGGACAGGGTTGGCACTGAAGCTTTCTTT	CASRDRVGTEAFF
TRBJ2-1	NA	TRBV11-2	TRBD2	TGTGCCAGCAGACCAGCTAGCGGTTACAATGAGCAGTTCTTC	CASRPASGYNEQFF
TRBJ2-3	once	TRBV30	TRBD1	TGTGCCTGGAGGACAGGGGGCACAGATACGCAGTATTTT	CAWRTGGTDTQYF
TRBJ1-5	NA	TRBV11-2	TRBD1	TGTGCCAGCAGCTTAGGGGGGACAGAAATCCAGCCCCAGCATTTT	CASSLGGTEIQPQHF
TRBJ1-1	NA	TRBV4-2	NA	TGTGCCAGCAGCCATAAAATAAGTGACACTGAAGCTTTCTTT	CASSHKISDTEAFF
TRBJ1-6	NA	TRBV6-5	TRBD1	TGTGCCAGCAGGACAGGGTTGAGCCATAATTCACCCCTCCACTTT	CASRTGLSHNSPLHF
TRBJ2-2	NA	TRBV2	NA	TGTGCCAGCAGTAAAGATTACACCGGGGAGCTGTTTTTT	CASSKDYTGELFF
TRBJ1-5	NA	TRBV5-1	TRBD1	TGCGCCAGCAGTTGGAATGATGGACAGGGCAATCAGCCCCAGCATTTT	CASSWNDGQGNQPQHF